These 31 T cell receptor beta chains originate from one sample sequenced in a study of cytomegalovirus exposure and HLA in healthy donors. The PCR made use of 60 Vbeta and 13 Jbeta primers. Method: immunoSEQ multiplex PCR; TCRdb's copy keeps in-frame clones and lacks some. The table lists 84,000 or so clones, approximately 79% of them singletons. Source material: PBMCs. Every receptor here comes from a man aged 25-40 years in good health and CMV-seronegative.

V is TRBV11-2 and J is TRBJ1-4, with D possibly being TRBD1 (6 bases). Germline values: CDR1 SGHAT, CDR2 FQNNGV. Trimming left V 4 bases short and J 4 bases short, with 16 bases between. CDR3 length: 16 residues. This CDR3 reads CASSYRRQVFNEKLFF. The CDR3 DNA sequence: TGTGCCAGCAGCTACCGAAGACAGGTGTTTAATGAAAAACTGTTTTTT. The full variable domain, rest sourced from reference TRBV11-2 and TRBJ1-4, is EAGVAQSPRYKIIEKRQSVAFWCNPISGHATLYWYQQILGQGPKLLIQFQNNGVVDDSQLPKDRFSAERLKGVDSTLKIQPAKLEDSAVYLCASSYRRQVFNEKLFFGSGTQLSVL.

This clone has a count of ten or more. The chain uses TRBV28 and TRBJ1-5, with D possibly being TRBD1 (5 bases). V lost 6 bases and J lost 6, with 18 bases in between. The CDR3 consists of 15 residues. Germline V lookup: CDR1 MDHEN, CDR2 SYDVKM. The CDR3 DNA reads as TGTGCCAGCAGGAGGCAGGGTAGTAATAGTCAGCCCCAGCATTTT. Its translation is CASRRQGSNSQPQHF. Full variable domain (remainder filled in from reference TRBV28 and TRBJ1-5): DVKVTQSSRYLVKRTGEKVFLECVQDMDHENMFWYRQDPGLGLRLIYFSYDVKMKEKGDIPEGYSVSREKKERFSLILESASTNQTSMYLCASRRQGSNSQPQHFGDGTRLSIL.

V and J are TRBV6-5 and TRBJ2-1, with 7 bases lining up with TRBD2. This CDR3 contains 14 residues. V trimming: 5 bases; J trimming: 4 bases; junction bases outside the gene matches: 5. The germline V gene has CDR1 MNHEY and CDR2 SVGAGI. The CDR3 loop is CASSRGLKYNEQFF. The CDR3 DNA is TGTGCCAGCAGTCGGGGACTAAAATACAATGAGCAGTTCTTC.

This chain joins TRBV5-3 and TRBJ2-5, with TRBD1 matching over 7 bases. TRBV5-3 has ORF status, its function being uncertain. The CDR3 runs 13 residues. V shed 5 bases, J shed 2 bases, and the junction held 3 bases outside the gene matches. CDR3 in amino acids: CARSSDRQETQYF. DNA for the CDR3: TGTGCCAGAAGTTCGGACAGGCAAGAGACCCAGTACTTC.

V gene TRBV7-2 combines with J gene TRBJ1-3; D call uncertain. Germline V CDR1 and CDR2: SGHTA, FQGNSA. Trimming removed 1 base at V and 3 bases at J, with 7 bases between. The CDR3 totals 14 residues. The CDR3 protein is CASSLGGNGNTIYF. For the CDR3, the DNA is TGTGCCAGCAGCTTAGGAGGGAATGGAAACACCATATATTTT.

In regard to this clone: As the CDR3 is not closed by the conserved phenylalanine or tryptophan, this likely results from a read error. V is TRBV19 and J is TRBJ1-1; no clear D gene. The ends were cut back, 0 bases at V and 8 bases at J, with 10 bases in the middle. Germline values: CDR1 LNHDA, CDR2 SQIVND (reference sequence). This CDR3 has 13 amino acids. The CDR3: CASSIDRGAEAFV. In nucleotides, the CDR3 is TGTGCCAGTAGTATAGATCGAGGTGCCGAAGCTTTCGTT.

The V and J genes are TRBV10-3 and TRBJ2-3; 10 bases match TRBD2. V lost 9 bases to trimming and J lost 2 bases; unmatched junction nucleotides: 5. Germline lookup yields CDR1 ENHRY and CDR2 SYGVKD. The CDR3 covers 14 residues. As DNA, the CDR3 is TGTGCCATGCGGACTAGCGGAGTCACAGATACGCAGTATTTT. Protein product: CAMRTSGVTDTQYF.

This clone showed up just a few times. The chain is built from TRBV19 and TRBJ2-6, with D unresolved. This CDR3 comprises 13 residues. In germline, CDR1 is LNHDA, CDR2 SQIVND (reference sequence). Trimming removed 5 bases from V and 4 bases from J, with 6 bases in between. CDR3: CASSPLGANVLTF. As DNA, the CDR3 is TGTGCCAGTAGTCCCCTGGGGGCCAACGTCCTGACTTTC.

The gene calls are TRBV29-1 and TRBJ1-5, with D possibly being TRBD1 (5 bases). Germline loops: CDR1 SQVTM, CDR2 ANQGSEA. V was trimmed by 4 bases and J by 1 base, leaving 14 bases between them. The CDR3 contains 15 residues. CDR3 DNA: TGCAGCGTTGTCGGGGGTACTTCGAGCAATCAGCCCCAGCATTTT. It encodes CSVVGGTSSNQPQHF.

This chain links TRBV7-6 with TRBJ1-1, with 7 nucleotides matching TRBD1. This CDR3 contains 15 residues. V lost 6 bases and J lost 0; bases outside the gene matches: 7. Germline CDR1 reads SGHVS; CDR2 reads FNYEAQ. CDR3 nucleotide sequence: TGTGCCAGCAGTGGCTGGACAGGCGTGAACACTGAAGCTTTCTTT. Protein: CASSGWTGVNTEAFF.

V usage is TRBV7-6 and J usage is TRBJ1-6; 8 nucleotides agree with TRBD1. In germline, CDR1 is SGHVS, CDR2 FNYEAQ. V dropped 4 bases and J dropped 8; count of bases not matched to a gene: 10. This CDR3 has 16 amino acids. The CDR3 nucleotides read TGTGCCAGCAGCTCGCTGGCGGCAGGGGGCGATTCACCCCTCCACTTT. Translating gives CASSSLAAGGDSPLHF.

This chain links TRBV2 with TRBJ2-6, with D maybe TRBD1 (5 bases). CDR1 and CDR2 (germline): SNHLY, FYNNEI. V lost 3 bases and J 2 bases, leaving 8 bases between the germline ends. There are 15 residues in the CDR3. The CDR3 region has the DNA TGTGCCAGCAGTGATGGCAGGGCTGGGGCCAACGTCCTGACTTTC. It encodes CASSDGRAGANVLTF. Full variable domain (rest looked up from reference TRBV2 and TRBJ2-6): EPEVTQTPSHQVTQMGQEVILRCVPISNHLYFYWYRQILGQKVEFLVSFYNNEISEKSEIFDDQFSVERPDGSNFTLKIRSTKLEDSAMYFCASSDGRAGANVLTFGAGSRLTVL.

This clone was counted only a few times. The CDR3 reads CASSENPGQGSQPQHF. The DNA for the CDR3 is TGTGCCAGCAGTGAAAACCCTGGACAGGGCAGCCAGCCCCAGCATTTT. The chain carries TRBV6-1 and TRBJ1-5; 8 positions match TRBD1. Germline assignment: CDR1 MNHNS and CDR2 SASEGT. The CDR3 is 16 residues long. With V trimmed by 2 bases and J by 7 bases, 10 bases remained unmatched.

CDR3 sequence reads: CASSLEGGYTEAFF. The DNA for the CDR3 is TGTGCCAGCAGTTTAGAGGGGGGGTACACTGAAGCTTTCTTT. The genes are TRBV27 and TRBJ1-1, with a weak D call TRBD1 (6 bases). This CDR3 contains 14 residues. V lost 2 bases to trimming and J lost 3 bases, with 10 bases between them. Germline values: CDR1 MNHEY, CDR2 SMNVEV (reference sequence).

The CDR3 DNA sequence: TGTGCCAGTAGTATAGGAAGGGACAGCACTGGGGAGCAGTACTTC. Translation: CASSIGRDSTGEQYF. The chain couples TRBV19 to TRBJ2-7, with TRBD1 matching over 7 bases. The CDR3 runs to 15 residues. V was clipped by 1 base and J by 7 bases; unmatched bases: 10. CDR1 and CDR2 (germline): LNHDA, SQIVND (reference sequence).

This clone was seen more than once but under ten times. This chain joins TRBV30 and TRBJ1-1; the D is unclear. Germline CDR1 is GTSNPN and CDR2 is SVGIG (reference sequence). The CDR3 loop spans 13 amino acids. V lost 1 base and J lost 1, with 7 bases in between. The CDR3 nucleotides are TGTGCCTGGAGTGGGCAGTCGAACACTGAAGCTTTCTTT. Its translation is CAWSGQSNTEAFF.

CDR3 region: CASSEGLRGGYTF. CDR3 coding DNA: TGTGCCAGTAGTGAAGGGTTACGGGGTGGCTACACCTTC. V usage is TRBV19 and J usage is TRBJ1-2; D call uncertain. CDR3 length equals 13 residues. Germline V gives CDR1 LNHDA, CDR2 SQIVND (reference sequence). Trimming stripped 5 bases from V and 7 bases from J, with 14 bases between.

The chain uses TRBV5-4 and TRBJ2-1; perhaps TRBD1 as D (6 bases). The germline gives CDR1 SGHNT, CDR2 YYREEE (reference sequence). CDR3 length: 15 amino acids. V lost 4 bases, J lost 2 bases, and 13 bases lay in between. This chain's CDR3 is CASSLKDRTYNEQFF. The DNA of the CDR3 is TGTGCCAGCAGCCTTAAGGACAGAACCTACAATGAGCAGTTCTTC.

This clone was seen a few times. The genes are TRBV2 and TRBJ1-2; TRBD1 aligns across 10 bases. The germline CDR1 and CDR2 sequences are SNHLY and FYNNEI. The length of the CDR3 is 15 residues. V lost 6 bases to trimming and J lost 1 base; unmatched junction nucleotides: 5. CDR3 nucleotides: TGTGCCAGCAGCACGGGACAGGGGAGTAACTATGGCTACACCTTC. Residues: CASSTGQGSNYGYTF.

The chain has TRBV2 and TRBJ1-2; D unclear. CDR1 and CDR2 (germline): SNHLY, FYNNEI. Trimming left V 6 bases short and J 3 bases short, with 17 bases between. The CDR3 extends over 15 amino acids. CDR3 bases: TGTGCCAGCAGCCCAGGAGGCGGGCCGGACTATGGCTACACCTTC. Protein product: CASSPGGGPDYGYTF.

This clone appeared a single time. V usage is TRBV10-3 and J usage is TRBJ1-2, with 7 bases lining up with TRBD1. J lost 8 bases, V lost 2 bases, and 11 bases had no gene match. The CDR3 consists of 15 residues. CDR1 is ENHRY, CDR2 SYGVKD, per germline. The CDR3 DNA reads as TGTGCCATCAGTGAGCCTCTTGGCAGGGGGGACGGCTACACCTTC. Protein: CAISEPLGRGDGYTF.

This clone has only a few counts. The rearrangement joins TRBV21-1 to TRBJ1-1; the table's D call, TRBD1, was not checked against the DNA. TRBV21-1 is a pseudogene locus. There are 14 residues in the CDR3. CDR3 in DNA: TGTGCCAGCAGCAAAGACAGGGGGCGAACTGAAGCTTTCTTT. Translating it yields CASSKDRGRTEAFF.

The genes are TRBV13 and TRBJ1-2, with D perhaps matching TRBD1 (6 bases). CDR1 is PRHDT and CDR2 is FYEKMQ in the germline V gene (reference sequence). V lost 5 bases and J lost 4, with 20 bases in between. This CDR3 region has 16 residues. CDR3 sequence: CASSHETQGSSYGYTF. CDR3 coding DNA: TGTGCCAGCAGCCACGAGACACAGGGCTCAAGCTATGGCTACACCTTC.

This chain connects TRBV5-1 to TRBJ2-2, with 10 bases fitting TRBD1. With 7 bases clipped from V and 5 bases from J, the junction kept 11 bases outside the gene matches. Germline V gene sequence: CDR1 SGHRS, CDR2 YFSETQ. CDR3 length: 16 residues. This chain's CDR3 is CASSFKPGQGTGELFF. CDR3 coding DNA: TGCGCCAGCTCTTTCAAACCGGGACAGGGGACCGGGGAGCTGTTTTTT.

The chain uses TRBV28 and TRBJ2-7; the D is unclear. The germline CDR1 and CDR2 sequences are MDHEN and SYDVKM. The CDR3 spans 14 residues. Trimming took 2 bases from V and 2 from J, leaving 10 bases between them. CDR3 DNA sequence: TGTGCCAGCAGTTTAGGTGGCAGTGCCTACGAGCAGTACTTC. This sequence encodes CASSLGGSAYEQYF.

This clone occurred once. CDR3 residues: CASSLASGDQPQHF. CDR3 in DNA: TGCGCCAGCAGCTTGGCCTCGGGAGATCAGCCCCAGCATTTT. J is TRBJ1-5 and V is TRBV5-1, with unresolved D. The CDR3 totals 14 residues. V lost 0 bases to trimming and J lost 5 bases, with 9 bases between them. Germline V gene lookup returns CDR1 SGHRS and CDR2 YFSETQ.

The rearrangement uses TRBV30 and TRBJ1-6, with 8 bases lining up with TRBD1. The CDR3 is 16 residues long. Germline-derived CDR1 and CDR2 are GTSNPN and SVGIG (reference sequence). After removal of 3 bases from V and 8 bases from J, the junction contained 12 bases not matched to a gene. In DNA form, the CDR3 reads TGTGCCTGGAGGGGGCAGGGGGCATCGTATGATTCACCCCTCCACTTT. Protein product: CAWRGQGASYDSPLHF.

The rearrangement uses TRBV7-9 and TRBJ2-7; the match to TRBD1 covers 8 bases. Trimming at V came to 4 bases and at J to 4 bases, leaving 3 bases not matched to a gene. Looked up from germline, CDR1 is SEHNR and CDR2 is FQNEAQ (reference sequence). This CDR3 comprises 13 residues. In DNA, the CDR3 is TGTGCCAGCAGCTCAGACAGGGGATACGAGCAGTACTTC. As protein: CASSSDRGYEQYF.

This chain connects TRBV27 to TRBJ1-6, with D perhaps TRBD1 (6 bases). From germline, CDR1 is MNHEY and CDR2 SMNVEV (reference sequence). The ends were cut back, 5 bases at V and 7 bases at J, with 15 bases in the middle. This CDR3 contains 15 residues. As DNA, the CDR3 is TGTGCCAGCAGTACGACCGGGACACCAAATTCACCCCTCCACTTT. Amino acids: CASSTTGTPNSPLHF.

This sequence joins TRBV27 and TRBJ2-7, with 8 bases aligning to TRBD1. The CDR3 loop spans 15 amino acids. Trimming at V came to 3 bases and at J to 4 bases, leaving 8 bases not matched to a gene. Germline CDR1 reads MNHEY; CDR2 reads SMNVEV (reference sequence). For the CDR3, the DNA is TGTGCCAGCAGTTTCCTGGGACAGGATCAATACGAGCAGTACTTC. Residues: CASSFLGQDQYEQYF.

This chain links TRBV6-1 with TRBJ1-5; D remains ambiguous. Germline-derived CDR1 and CDR2 are MNHNS and SASEGT. Trimming removed 5 bases from V and 0 bases from J, with 8 bases in between. The CDR3 is 14 amino acids. The CDR3 loop is CASSTAYSNQPQHF. CDR3 DNA: TGTGCCAGCAGTACAGCATATAGCAATCAGCCCCAGCATTTT.